This TCR beta chain emerged from a study of blood T cell repertoires in COVID-19. The wider study: Collection of acute and convalescent COVID-19 samples took place in the United States, Italy and Spain. T cells, B-cell-depleted T cells, or PBMCs provided the cDNA or gDNA that served as material.

In the original analysis: Reference gene primer amplification yielded estimated nucleated cell counts. The data were produced by immunoSEQ multiplex PCR, yet TCRdb's version contains in-frame clones alone and is incomplete. That table is the source of V, J and clone size, and D and trimming were worked out from the DNA. The table shows 50,000 or so clones, with roughly 88% occurring only once. This clone was seen a single time. Germline CDR1 is MNHEY and CDR2 is SVGAGI. This CDR3 region has 13 residues. V was shortened by 3 bases and J by 5 bases, with 11 bases between the two germline ends. The specimen sequenced was peripheral blood. The chain links TRBV6-5 to TRBJ2-7, with D possibly TRBD2 on 6 matching bases. This clonotype originated in a man between 65 and 79 years old with acute or convalescent COVID-19. CDR3 bases: TGTGCCAGCAGTTATGGGGGGTATAACGAGCAGTACTTC. Translation: CASSYGGYNEQYF.